Included here is one T cell receptor (beta chain) sequence, with context. Its target is not known. This record belongs to a study of shared clonotypes between healthy human individuals. Notes on the study in general: With few donors, the genetic and exposure-history diversity represented was limited. A generally larger estimated richness was seen in naive subsets than in memory subsets.

Here immunoSEQ multiplex PCR was the method, and the copy in TCRdb shows in-frame clones only, minus some. The sample yields 2 million to 3 million clones, about 92% seen once. Adult Caucasians living in Nashville, Tennessee made up all of the donors. Per germline, CDR1 SEHNR and CDR2 FQNEAQ (reference sequence). This CDR3 is built from 15 residues. V was pared by 2 bases and J by 0 bases, with 8 bases between. Sequences were obtained from naive CD4+ T cells sorted from blood. Subset: CD45RA+ positively selected. This TCR came from a man aged 18 to 30 in good health. The chain employs TRBV7-9 and TRBJ2-1; D may be TRBD1 (6 bases). This CDR3 reads CASSLMDSSYNEQFF. The CDR3 coding sequence is TGTGCCAGCAGCTTAATGGACAGCTCCTACAATGAGCAGTTCTTC.